This TCR beta chain stems from a study of shared clonotypes between healthy human individuals. Genomic DNA (from each subset) was split evenly across several immunoSEQ plates. The repertoire was sequenced with immunoSEQ multiplex PCR; TCRdb's copy has only in-frame clones and lacks some. The data contain fewer than 600,000 clones, around 77% of them singletons. The CDR3 is 13 amino acids. Germline lookup yields CDR1 SNHLY and CDR2 FYNNEI. Trimming took 3 bases from V and 3 from J, leaving 6 bases between them. The chain has TRBV2 and TRBJ1-5; D gene unclear. The TCR originated in a woman between 40 and 50 years old in good health. Some clones in this sample may be carry-over from other donors' samples. Material: PBMCs. The CDR3 is CASSDSNNQPQHF. The CDR3 bases are TGTGCCAGCAGTGATTCGAACAATCAGCCCCAGCATTTT.